This TCR beta chain was retrieved from a study of shared clonotypes between healthy human individuals. General observations from the study: The generation probabilities recorded for non-shared clonotypes fell below those of clonotypes shared by all four donors.

As to this clone: Its antigen is undetermined.

Assay execution proceeded at the deep level. The table came from immunoSEQ multiplex PCR; TCRdb's copy has only in-frame clones and leaves some out. The sample lists about 2.3 million clones, 80% to 95% occurring once. Trimming cost V 5 bases and J 2 bases; bases outside gene matches: 7. CDR1 and CDR2 from the germline V gene are MRHNA and SNTAGT. The CDR3 sequence is 15 residues long. The source of this sequence is a man between 18 and 29 years old in good health. Some clones in this sample may be carry-over from other donors' samples. The specimen sequenced was naive CD4+ T cells from PBMCs. Subset in this sample: CD45RA+ positively selected. V gene TRBV6-4 combines with J gene TRBJ2-3, with TRBD2 matching over 7 bases. CDR3 DNA: TGTGCCAGCAGTCGGGGGGAACAGTACACAGATACGCAGTATTTT. Amino acid sequence: CASSRGEQYTDTQYF.